This TCR beta chain was obtained from a study of CD8+ T cells in alopecia areata. Looking at the study overall: Patients in the treated group were given tofacitinib by mouth, 5 to 10 mg twice a day. Tofacitinib therapy took 6 to 18 months; 6 months off drug came after.

The table lists this clone with a few counts. In each case, RNA was isolated and then reverse transcribed into cDNA as the sequencing template. Sequenced by immunoSEQ multiplex PCR; TCRdb stores in-frame clones only, minus some. The sample contains about 140,000 clones, approximately 50% of which appear only once. With 2 bases clipped from V and 5 bases from J, the junction kept 3 bases outside the gene matches. The CDR3 sequence is 16 residues long. Germline values: CDR1 LNHNV, CDR2 YYDKDF (reference sequence). The sample was CD4+ T cells sorted from blood, taken at week 0. The V call is TRBV15, the J call TRBJ2-1; 13 bases line up with TRBD2. This clonotype was obtained from a human donor with alopecia areata. The CDR3 protein is CATSRRTSGRHNEQFF. The CDR3 DNA is TGTGCCACCAGCAGACGGACTAGCGGGAGACACAATGAGCAGTTCTTC.